The 17 T cell receptor beta chains below were found in one sample sequenced in a study of Tregs in tolerant kidney transplant recipients. Profiled with immunoSEQ multiplex PCR; TCRdb holds only in-frame clones, not every one. Altogether around 20,000 clones are present, roughly four fifths being singletons, with the ten largest covering less than 2.5%. The sample comprised Tregs from blood. Receptor source: a human donor in good health.

The CDR3 coding sequence is TGTGCCAGCAGTGGGACTAGCAATGAGCAGTTCTTC. It encodes CASSGTSNEQFF. This sequence joins TRBV2 and TRBJ2-1; 7 nucleotides agree with TRBD2. V lost 4 bases and J lost 6; bases outside the gene matches: 0. There are 12 residues in the CDR3. From germline, CDR1 is SNHLY and CDR2 FYNNEI.

The V and J genes are TRBV14 and TRBJ1-1; D not certain. The CDR3 has 15 residues. The V gene's germline CDR1 is SGHDN and CDR2 FVKESK. V was pared by 5 bases and J by 7 bases, with 20 bases between. The CDR3 sequence is CASSTTRASSIEAFF. The CDR3 nucleotides are TGTGCCAGCAGCACGACGCGCGCTTCCAGTATTGAAGCTTTCTTT.

The V call is TRBV7-9, the J call TRBJ1-2; no clear D gene. CDR3 size: 13 residues. The germline V and J ends were trimmed by 1 base and 1 base, with 4 bases remaining between them. From germline, CDR1 is SEHNR and CDR2 FQNEAQ (reference sequence). CDR3 in DNA: TGTGCCAGCAGCTTAGACTTTAACTATGGCTACACCTTC. Its protein is CASSLDFNYGYTF.

J is TRBJ2-5 and V is TRBV9, with TRBD1 identical over 8 bases. CDR1 is SGDLS, CDR2 YYNGEE, per germline. The V gene end was trimmed by 0 bases and the J gene end by 5 bases; junction bases not matched to a gene: 9. The CDR3 runs 16 residues. CDR3 DNA: TGTGCCAGCAGCGTAGTGGCAGGGGGCATCGGGGAGACCCAGTACTTC. The encoded protein is CASSVVAGGIGETQYF.

The sample holds a few counts of this clone. V gene TRBV25-1 combines with J gene TRBJ2-2; TRBD2 might be the D (5 bases). CDR1 and CDR2 (germline): MGHDK, SYGVNS. The CDR3 contains 12 residues. Trimming shortened V by 8 bases and J by 4 bases, and 8 bases separated the two germline ends. This chain's CDR3 is CASARGTGELFF. The CDR3 DNA reads TGTGCCAGCGCCCGGGGCACCGGGGAGCTGTTTTTT.

The genes are TRBV7-3 and TRBJ2-5, with 9 bases aligning to TRBD2. Germline CDR1 and CDR2: SGHTA and FQGTGA. V dropped 2 bases and J dropped 4; count of bases not matched to a gene: 8. The CDR3 loop spans 16 amino acids. This CDR3 is CASSLDGAGGGETQYF. CDR3 bases: TGTGCCAGCAGCTTAGACGGGGCGGGAGGGGGAGAGACCCAGTACTTC.

The rearrangement joins TRBV2 to TRBJ2-2; either TRBD1 or TRBD2 may fit D (6 bases each). Between the trimmed V and J ends, which lost 10 bases and 2 bases, there was a span of 17 bases. Per the germline V gene, CDR1 is SNHLY and CDR2 is FYNNEI. This CDR3 has 15 residues. As DNA, the CDR3 is TGTGCCACCCAAGGCGGGACACATAACACCGGGGAGCTGTTTTTT. Protein product: CATQGGTHNTGELFF.

The chain links TRBV5-1 to TRBJ1-6; TRBD1 agrees at 10 bases. V gave up 6 bases and J gave up 12 bases; unmatched junction bases: 9. This CDR3 is 14 amino acids long. Germline CDR1 and CDR2: SGHRS and YFSETQ. CDR3 nucleotides: TGCGCCAGCAAAAAAGGGACAGGGGAAATACCCCTCCACTTT. Encoded protein: CASKKGTGEIPLHF.

This clone was seen just once. The rearrangement links TRBV7-8 to TRBJ2-2, with D hard to call. Germline-derived CDR1 and CDR2 are SGHVS and FQNEAQ. Trimming stripped 5 bases from V and 4 bases from J, with 17 bases between. The CDR3 is 16 residues long. The CDR3 coding sequence is TGTGCCAGCAGCCGTAGTCAGGAAATGGTCACCGGGGAGCTGTTTTTT. Encoded protein: CASSRSQEMVTGELFF.

The V call is TRBV6-6, the J call TRBJ2-7; TRBD2 agrees at 8 bases. CDR1 is MNHNY and CDR2 is SVGAGI in the germline V gene (reference sequence). V lost 6 bases and J lost 6; bases outside the gene matches: 7. The CDR3 has 13 residues. In DNA, the CDR3 is TGTGCCAGCAGACTAAGCGGGAGTCCCGAGCAGTACTTC. This gives the protein CASRLSGSPEQYF.

The CDR3 region has the DNA TGCGCCAGCAGCTTAGGTCGAGCCCACCGGAGGGAGACCCAGTACTTC. It is translated as CASSLGRAHRRETQYF. The genes are TRBV5-1 and TRBJ2-5, with D possibly TRBD2 on 5 matching bases. V lost 2 bases and J lost 5, with 19 bases in between. In germline, CDR1 is SGHRS, CDR2 YFSETQ. This CDR3 spans 16 amino acids.

This rearrangement joins TRBV6-6 to TRBJ2-7; tentatively, D is TRBD1 or TRBD2 (5 bases each). Trimming cost V 6 bases and J 0 bases, with 12 bases left between them. The CDR3 is made up of 14 amino acids. The germline V gene has CDR1 MNHNY and CDR2 SVGAGI (reference sequence). The CDR3 sequence: CASSYTGPSYEQYF. The CDR3 DNA follows: TGTGCCAGCAGCTATACGGGACCCTCCTACGAGCAGTACTTC.

Only a few counts were recorded for this clone. V usage is TRBV18 and J usage is TRBJ2-2; 13 nucleotides align to TRBD2. Germline CDR1 and CDR2: KGHSH and LQKENI. The CDR3 runs 17 residues. Trimming took 6 bases from V and 1 from J; bases not matched to a gene: 5. The CDR3 bases are TGTGCCAGCTCTCCCGGACTAGCGGGGGTGAACACCGGGGAGCTGTTTTTT. It translates to CASSPGLAGVNTGELFF. The whole variable domain, filled in from reference TRBV18 and TRBJ2-2, reads NAGVMQNPRHLVRRRGQEARLRCSPMKGHSHVYWYRQLPEEGLKFMVYLQKENIIDESGMPKERFSAEFPKEGPSILRIQQVVRGDSAAYFCASSPGLAGVNTGELFFGEGSRLTVL.

J is TRBJ1-1 and V is TRBV7-3, with D unclear. Germline V CDR1 and CDR2: SGHTA, FQGTGA. CDR3 length equals 13 residues. The V end lost 2 bases, the J end lost 3 bases, and 7 bases lay between the germline ends. This chain's CDR3 is CASSLESYTEAFF. The CDR3 DNA reads as TGTGCCAGCAGCTTAGAAAGTTACACTGAAGCTTTCTTT.

This clone was picked up a small number of times. This rearrangement joins TRBV10-3 to TRBJ1-6; 9 nucleotides line up with TRBD1. V lost 7 bases and J lost 7; bases outside the gene matches: 8. This CDR3 is 15 amino acids long. The germline V gene has CDR1 ENHRY and CDR2 SYGVKD. The CDR3 is CAIKAGTGPNSPLHF. The CDR3 nucleotides are TGTGCCATCAAGGCCGGGACAGGGCCAAATTCACCCCTCCACTTT.

The gene calls are TRBV5-1 and TRBJ1-1, with TRBD1 matching over 7 bases. Germline CDR1 and CDR2: SGHRS and YFSETQ. The CDR3 has 16 residues. The V gene end was trimmed by 3 bases and the J gene end by 0 bases; junction bases not matched to a gene: 8. CDR3 sequence: CASSSKGGGLNTEAFF. The CDR3 region has the DNA TGCGCCAGCAGCTCGAAAGGGGGCGGCTTGAACACTGAAGCTTTCTTT.

A single count supports this clone. The chain couples TRBV6-1 to TRBJ1-2; D ambiguous. V was trimmed by 3 bases and J by 4 bases, leaving 9 bases between them. This CDR3 contains 13 residues. The germline V gene has CDR1 MNHNS and CDR2 SASEGT. The CDR3: CASSEANLYGYTF. The CDR3 bases are TGTGCCAGCAGTGAGGCGAACCTCTATGGCTACACCTTC.